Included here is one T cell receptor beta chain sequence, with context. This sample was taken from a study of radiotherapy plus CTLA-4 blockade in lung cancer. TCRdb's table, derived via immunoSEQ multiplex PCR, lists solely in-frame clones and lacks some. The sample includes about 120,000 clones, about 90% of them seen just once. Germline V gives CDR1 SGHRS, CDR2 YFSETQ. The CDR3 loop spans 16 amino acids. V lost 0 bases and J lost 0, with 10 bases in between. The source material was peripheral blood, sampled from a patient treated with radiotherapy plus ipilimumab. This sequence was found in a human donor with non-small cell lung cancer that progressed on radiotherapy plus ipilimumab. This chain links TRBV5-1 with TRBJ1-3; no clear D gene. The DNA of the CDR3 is TGCGCCAGCAGCTTGGATGGAGTAACCTCTGGAAACACCATATATTTT. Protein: CASSLDGVTSGNTIYF.